A single sample is the source of the 29 T cell receptor beta chains below, sequenced in a study of blood T cell repertoires in COVID-19. Using immunoSEQ multiplex PCR, the repertoire was profiled, and TCRdb retains in-frame clones only, with some absent. Of almost 200,000 clones in the sample, around 89% were seen once. What was sequenced was PBMCs or T cells enriched from blood (not recorded which). The receptor set was obtained from a woman in her late teens or twenties who had recovered from COVID-19.

The chain combines TRBV9 with TRBJ1-6, with 8 bases identical to TRBD1. Germline assignment: CDR1 SGDLS and CDR2 YYNGEE. Trimming removed 7 bases from V and 0 bases from J; junction bases left unmatched: 6. This CDR3 has 16 amino acids. CDR3 sequence reads: CASGGTGSSYNSPLHF. DNA of the CDR3: TGTGCCAGCGGAGGGACAGGCAGCTCCTATAATTCACCCCTCCACTTT.

This sequence joins TRBV2 and TRBJ1-5, with D possibly matching TRBD1 (5 bases). Trimming pared 4 bases from V and 7 bases from J, leaving 26 bases between. Per the germline V gene, CDR1 is SNHLY and CDR2 is FYNNEI. The CDR3 is 18 residues long. The CDR3 reads CASSVMNGASSRAQPQHF. CDR3 in DNA: TGTGCCAGCAGTGTCATGAATGGGGCCTCCTCTCGGGCCCAGCCCCAGCATTTT.

This chain uses TRBV19 with TRBJ1-6; a possible D gene is TRBD1 (5 bases). CDR3 length: 14 amino acids. Germline assignment: CDR1 LNHDA and CDR2 SQIVND (reference sequence). The V end lost 6 bases, the J end lost 5 bases, and 11 bases lay between the germline ends. The CDR3 sequence is CASSRTGDNSPLHF. CDR3 nucleotide sequence: TGTGCCAGTAGCCGGACGGGGGATAATTCACCCCTCCACTTT.

On this clone: This same CDR3 is encoded by further DNA sequences in the sample. The rearrangement uses TRBV25-1 and TRBJ2-3, with a tentative D call TRBD2 (6 bases). The germline V gene encodes CDR1 MGHDK and CDR2 SYGVNS. The CDR3 covers 12 residues. V lost 5 bases, J lost 4 bases, and 7 bases lay in between. CDR3 in DNA: TGTGCCAGCAGTTGGGGGGCAGATACGCAGTATTTT. Translating it yields CASSWGADTQYF.

This clone appeared a few times. The V call is TRBV6-2 or TRBV6-3, the J call TRBJ1-2, with a tentative D call TRBD1 (5 bases). Trimming took 2 bases from V and 0 from J, leaving 13 bases between them. The CDR3 loop spans 16 amino acids. Germline-derived CDR1 and CDR2 are MNHEY and SVGEGT. DNA for the CDR3: TGTGCCAGCAGTTACGTCGTCAGGGCAACTAACTATGGCTACACCTTC. Encoded protein: CASSYVVRATNYGYTF.

The CDR3 bases are TGCGCCAGCAGCCAGATCGGACAGGGACGGACAGATACGCAGTATTTT. It translates to CASSQIGQGRTDTQYF. The gene calls are TRBV4-1 and TRBJ2-3, with 8 nucleotides matching TRBD1. Germline CDR1 is MGHRA and CDR2 is YSYEKL. Unmatched junction bases numbered 8, after V lost 3 bases and J lost 3 bases. The CDR3 sequence is 16 residues long.

The chain couples TRBV12-5 to TRBJ1-5; D ambiguous. The length of the CDR3 is 15 residues. The V gene lost 5 bases and the J gene lost 1 base, with 12 bases spanning the gap. Germline CDR1 LGHNT, CDR2 FRNRAP. The CDR3 spells CASGLGLSSNQPQHF. The CDR3 DNA reads as TGTGCTAGTGGTCTAGGACTGTCAAGCAATCAGCCCCAGCATTTT.

J is TRBJ2-2 and V is TRBV6-1, with 7 bases that match TRBD2. V gave up 4 bases and J gave up 2 bases; unmatched junction bases: 7. The CDR3 loop spans 16 amino acids. CDR1 MNHNS and CDR2 SASEGT come from the germline V gene. The CDR3, as DNA: TGTGCCAGCAGTGCGCGGGGGAACCATAACACCGGGGAGCTGTTTTTT. This codes for CASSARGNHNTGELFF.

The chain has TRBV7-9 and TRBJ1-1; 7 nucleotides align to TRBD1. In germline, CDR1 is SEHNR, CDR2 FQNEAQ (reference sequence). Trimming removed 4 bases from V and 0 bases from J; junction bases left unmatched: 17. This CDR3 region has 19 residues. CDR3 nucleotide sequence: TGTGCCAGCAGCTCATCCGACAGGGAGGACAACCGGATGAACACTGAAGCTTTCTTT. Encoded protein: CASSSSDREDNRMNTEAFF.

The chain carries TRBV18 and TRBJ1-5; the D gene is possibly TRBD1 (5 bases). This CDR3 contains 16 residues. Trimming took off 6 bases at V and 0 bases at J, with 15 bases between the two ends. Germline CDR1 is KGHSH and CDR2 is LQKENI. For the CDR3, the DNA is TGTGCCAGCTCTTCCGACGGGGGAAATAGCAATCAGCCCCAGCATTTT. This encodes CASSSDGGNSNQPQHF.

V and J are TRBV5-1 and TRBJ1-1, with D perhaps matching TRBD1 (5 bases). This CDR3 comprises 12 residues. Looked up from germline, CDR1 is SGHRS and CDR2 is YFSETQ. Trimming took off 2 bases at V and 6 bases at J, with 8 bases between the two ends. The CDR3 sequence: CASSFGGAEAFF. CDR3 bases: TGCGCCAGCAGCTTCGGGGGTGCTGAAGCTTTCTTT.

The chain recombines TRBV29-1 with TRBJ1-1; D possibly corresponds to TRBD1 (5 bases). The germline CDR1 and CDR2 sequences are SQVTM and ANQGSEA. This CDR3 region has 14 residues. V lost 5 bases to trimming and J lost 4 bases, with 17 bases between them. CDR3 in amino acids: CSVLPRDASTEAFF. The CDR3 DNA reads as TGCAGCGTTCTTCCCAGGGATGCGAGCACTGAAGCTTTCTTT.

The chain combines TRBV10-3 with TRBJ1-4, with TRBD1 as a possible D gene (6 bases). Germline-derived CDR1 and CDR2 are ENHRY and SYGVKD. This CDR3 has 13 residues. V was pared by 6 bases and J by 8 bases, with 13 bases between. The CDR3 DNA reads as TGTGCCATCAGAAGGACAGAGCCCGAAAAACTGTTTTTT. Translated, it gives CAIRRTEPEKLFF.

The chain couples TRBV7-6 to TRBJ1-2, with TRBD1 as a possible D gene (5 bases). From germline, CDR1 is SGHVS and CDR2 FNYEAQ. Trimming cost V 3 bases and J 6 bases, with 11 bases left between them. This CDR3 region has 13 residues. CDR3 nucleotide sequence: TGTGCCAGCAGCTTTTGGGGGGGAGATGGCTACACCTTC. As protein: CASSFWGGDGYTF.

In regard to this clone: Other DNA sequences in the same sample also yield this CDR3. The chain combines TRBV5-1 with TRBJ2-5; 9 bases are shared with TRBD1. There are 14 residues in the CDR3. Trimming removed 2 bases from V and 2 bases from J; junction bases left unmatched: 1. Germline CDR1 reads SGHRS; CDR2 reads YFSETQ. The CDR3 spells CASSLGQGQETQYF. In nucleotides, the CDR3 is TGCGCCAGCAGCTTAGGACAGGGGCAAGAGACCCAGTACTTC.

V gene TRBV7-9 combines with J gene TRBJ1-6, with a weak D call TRBD1 (5 bases). This CDR3 is 15 amino acids long. The germline V gene has CDR1 SEHNR and CDR2 FQNEAQ (reference sequence). V lost 4 bases to trimming and J lost 7 bases, with 14 bases between them. CDR3 bases: TGTGCCAGCAGCTCGGGACTGACTGCGAATTCACCCCTCCACTTT. Translation gives CASSSGLTANSPLHF.

This clone was observed a few times. The chain couples TRBV2 to TRBJ2-2, with D uncertain. The ends were cut back, 8 bases at V and 0 bases at J, with 10 bases in the middle. Germline V gene sequence: CDR1 SNHLY, CDR2 FYNNEI. The CDR3 length is 14 residues. The CDR3, as DNA: TGTGCCAGCGGCAGGTCAACGAACACCGGGGAGCTGTTTTTT. Protein product: CASGRSTNTGELFF.

CDR3 bases: TGTGCCAGTAGTACCCCCCCGGGTGCAGGGGGTGGTTCACCCCTCCACTTT. Protein sequence: CASSTPPGAGGGSPLHF. This rearrangement joins TRBV19 to TRBJ1-6; 7 positions match TRBD1. Germline loops: CDR1 LNHDA, CDR2 SQIVND (reference sequence). This CDR3 has 17 residues. Germline trimming cut 4 bases from V and 9 bases from J; bases unmatched to any gene: 15.

V gene TRBV4-1 combines with J gene TRBJ2-1, with 8 bases that match TRBD2. Trimming at V came to 4 bases and at J to 4 bases, leaving 18 bases not matched to a gene. Germline CDR1 and CDR2: MGHRA and YSYEKL. The CDR3 extends over 19 amino acids. In DNA, the CDR3 is TGCGCCAGCAGCCGAATGCAAAACACCGGGACTAGGGGATACAATGAGCAGTTCTTC. Its translation is CASSRMQNTGTRGYNEQFF.

This clone was seen only a few times. The V gene is TRBV19, the J gene TRBJ1-2; 7 positions agree with TRBD1. J was trimmed by 4 bases and V by 7 bases; bases with no gene match: 9. From germline, CDR1 is LNHDA and CDR2 SQIVND (reference sequence). The CDR3 length is 14 residues. CDR3 sequence: CASTETGKRYGYTF. CDR3 nucleotides: TGTGCCAGTACTGAGACAGGGAAGCGCTATGGCTACACCTTC.

A single count supports this clone. The CDR3 sequence is CASSQNAQTRNSPLHF. The CDR3, as DNA: TGTGCCAGTAGTCAGAACGCCCAGACAAGGAATTCACCCCTCCACTTT. The chain recombines TRBV19 with TRBJ1-6; the D is unclear. The CDR3 is 16 amino acids. V shed 5 bases and J shed 7 bases, with 18 bases lying between them. Germline V gives CDR1 LNHDA, CDR2 SQIVND (reference sequence).

V is TRBV27 and J is TRBJ1-1; D unclear. Between the trimmed V and J ends, which lost 2 bases and 10 bases, there was a span of 20 bases. Germline CDR1 reads MNHEY; CDR2 reads SMNVEV (reference sequence). The CDR3 runs to 15 residues. The CDR3: CASSLTLTHTLGAFF. The DNA for the CDR3 is TGTGCCAGCAGTTTAACGTTGACCCATACCCTAGGAGCTTTCTTT.

The rearrangement joins TRBV24-1 to TRBJ2-2, with D perhaps TRBD1 (6 bases). Trimming left V 2 bases short and J 3 bases short, with 15 bases between. Germline CDR1 is KGHDR and CDR2 is SFDVKD. The CDR3 totals 17 residues. The CDR3 DNA sequence: TGTGCCACCAGTGATTCTAACAGGGCGCCCTACACCGGGGAGCTGTTTTTT. It codes for CATSDSNRAPYTGELFF.

Details on this clone: This specimen includes other DNA sequences encoding the same CDR3. CDR3 coding DNA: TGTGCCAGCAGTTCGGGACAGGCTAACTATGGCTACACCTTC. It codes for CASSSGQANYGYTF. The chain has TRBV28 and TRBJ1-2; TRBD1 agrees at 8 bases. The ends lost 4 bases at V and 0 bases at J; junction bases unmatched: 1. This CDR3 has 14 residues. Germline assignment: CDR1 MDHEN and CDR2 SYDVKM.

This sequence joins TRBV6-5 and TRBJ2-2; 8 bases match TRBD1. J lost 4 bases, V lost 4 bases, and 8 bases had no gene match. From germline, CDR1 is MNHEY and CDR2 SVGAGI. The CDR3 has 16 amino acids. The chain's CDR3 is CASSLSPTGATGELFF. The CDR3 coding sequence is TGTGCCAGCAGTTTATCGCCGACAGGGGCCACCGGGGAGCTGTTTTTT.

This sequence joins TRBV7-7 and TRBJ1-1, with unresolved D. Germline V gives CDR1 SSHAT, CDR2 FNYEAQ (reference sequence). The CDR3 contains 13 residues. Trimming pared 4 bases from V and 1 base from J, leaving 7 bases between. CDR3 residues: CASSSTENTEAFF. The CDR3 DNA follows: TGTGCCAGCAGCTCAACAGAGAACACTGAAGCTTTCTTT.

The rearrangement uses TRBV24-1 and TRBJ2-2; the match to TRBD1 covers 7 bases. This CDR3 region has 15 residues. Germline V CDR1 and CDR2: KGHDR, SFDVKD. With 1 base clipped from V and 4 bases from J, the junction kept 2 bases outside the gene matches. This chain's CDR3 is CATSDLGGITGELFF. The CDR3 bases are TGTGCCACCAGTGATTTAGGGGGCATCACCGGGGAGCTGTTTTTT.

The chain uses TRBV29-1 and TRBJ1-4, with D maybe TRBD1 (6 bases). The CDR3 extends over 14 amino acids. V gave up 4 bases and J gave up 7 bases, with 16 bases separating them. Germline values: CDR1 SQVTM, CDR2 ANQGSEA. In DNA, the CDR3 is TGCAGCGTTGGACAGGTCCAGTTTGGTGAAAAACTGTTTTTT. Translated: CSVGQVQFGEKLFF.

This clone was observed a few times. This chain links TRBV28 with TRBJ2-1; possibly TRBD1 for D (6 bases). Trimming removed 3 bases at V and 4 bases at J, with 13 bases between. This CDR3 comprises 15 residues. Looked up from germline, CDR1 is MDHEN and CDR2 is SYDVKM. The CDR3, as DNA: TGTGCCAGCAGTTTTTGGCGGACAGTTTACAATGAGCAGTTCTTC. Translating gives CASSFWRTVYNEQFF.